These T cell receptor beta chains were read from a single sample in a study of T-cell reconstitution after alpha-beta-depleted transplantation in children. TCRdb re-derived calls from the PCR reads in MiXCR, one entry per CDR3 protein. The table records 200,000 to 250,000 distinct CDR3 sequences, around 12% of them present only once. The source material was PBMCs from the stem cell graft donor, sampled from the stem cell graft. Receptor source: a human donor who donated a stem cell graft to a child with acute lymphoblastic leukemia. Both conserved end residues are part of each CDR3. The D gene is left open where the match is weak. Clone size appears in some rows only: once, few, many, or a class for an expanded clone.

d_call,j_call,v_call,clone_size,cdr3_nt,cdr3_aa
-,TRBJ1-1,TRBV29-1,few,TGCAGCGTCGATACGGGCAGGCCCCATGAAGCTTTCTTT,CSVDTGRPHEAFF
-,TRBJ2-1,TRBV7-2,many,TGTGCCAGCAGCCTTAATACTAGACGGGAGCAGTTCTTC,CASSLNTRREQFF
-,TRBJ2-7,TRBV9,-,TGTGCCAGCAGCTCAGAAGGGGGGAGGGGGACCTACGAGCAGTACTTC,CASSSEGGRGTYEQYF
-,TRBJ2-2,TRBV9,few,TGTGCCAGCAGCATCCAACCTGCGGCGGGCCTCCACACCGGGGAGCTGTTTTTT,CASSIQPAAGLHTGELFF
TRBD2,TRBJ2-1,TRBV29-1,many,TGCAGCGTTGACGGGACTAGCGGGGGGGCCAATGAGCAGTTCTTC,CSVDGTSGGANEQFF
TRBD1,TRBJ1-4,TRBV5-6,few,TGTGCCAGCAGCCCACTGGCTGACAGGGGCGGTGAAAAACTGTTTTTT,CASSPLADRGGEKLFF
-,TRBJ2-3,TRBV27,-,TGTGCCAGCAGTCCGATTTCGGGGGGCCGAGCAGATACGCAGTATTTT,CASSPISGGRADTQYF
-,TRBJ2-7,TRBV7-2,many,TGTGCCAGCAGCTTGAATTCCGAGCAGTACTTC,CASSLNSEQYF
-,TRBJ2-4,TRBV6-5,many,TGTGCCAGCAGTTACTCAGGAGGACAAAAAAACATTCAGTACTTC,CASSYSGGQKNIQYF
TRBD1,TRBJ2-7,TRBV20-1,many,TGCAGTGCCAGCCCTTATGGGACAGGTCCTTTCTACGAGCAGTACTTC,CSASPYGTGPFYEQYF
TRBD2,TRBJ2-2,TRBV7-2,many,TGTGCCAGCAGCTCGTGGACTAGCGGGATGAACACCGGGGAGCTGTTTTTT,CASSSWTSGMNTGELFF
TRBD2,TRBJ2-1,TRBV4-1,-,TGCGCCAGCAGCCAAGAAGCCGGGACTAGAGGTTGGAATGAGCAGTTCTTC,CASSQEAGTRGWNEQFF